This T cell receptor beta chain was captured in a study of beta chain features in type 1 diabetes. Study-wide results and caveats: Patients with type 1 diabetes showed fewer VDJ junction insertions and more deletions. Patients' naive, central memory and Treg TCRB repertoires seemed closer to one another than those of healthy donors. Moderately but significantly shorter TCRB CDR3s were found in Type 1 diabetes patients in all four CD4+ subsets. Possible PCR preference for shorter templates applied equally to patients and controls.

The V gene end was trimmed by 2 bases and the J gene end by 3 bases; junction bases not matched to a gene: 2. The CDR3 length is 14 residues. CDR1 is SGDLS, CDR2 YYNGEE, per germline. All of the isolated RNA was reverse transcribed, so expressed TCRB transcripts were sequenced. Clones were read by immunoSEQ multiplex PCR, and TCRdb kept only the in-frame ones, dropping some. There are fewer than 350,000 clones in the sample; 14% to 15% occur only once, and 0.015% lies in the top ten. Central memory, naive, regulatory and stem cell-like memory CD4+ cells were sorted by CD45RO/CCR7/CD25/CD127/CD95/CD27. This clone was counted only a few times. Its antigen is currently unknown.

The rearrangement links TRBV9 to TRBJ2-5; 9 bases line up with TRBD1. Source material: naive CD4+ T cells from blood. The sequence was collected from a man younger than 35 with type 1 diabetes. CDR3 coding DNA: TGTGCCAGCAGCGTGGGGACAGGGAAAGAGACCCAGTACTTC. It specifies CASSVGTGKETQYF.